This TCR beta chain stems from a study of response to subunit inactivated influenza vaccine. The CDR3 totals 14 residues. Germline loops: CDR1 GTSNPN, CDR2 SVGIG (reference sequence). Germline trimming cut 8 bases from V and 6 bases from J; bases unmatched to any gene: 11. Overall study results and limits: The authors offered the suggestion that each seasonal influenza vaccination recruits few new T cells.

This clonotype was found many times. Its antigen is unidentified. MiXCR was run by TCRdb on the RT-PCR reads, yielding one entry per CDR3 protein. The sample consists of 200,000 to 250,000 distinct CDR3 sequences, 10% to 15% of them appearing once. The material sequenced was non-naive T cells sorted from PBMCs, taken 14 to 15 days before vaccination. The TCR sequence derives from a man in his fifties or sixties who received an inactivated influenza vaccine. The chain combines TRBV30 with TRBJ2-3; TRBD2 matches 10 bases. DNA of the CDR3: TGTGCCGGCTCGGGACTAGCGATCCGCGATACGCAGTATTTT. It encodes CAGSGLAIRDTQYF.